These T cell receptor beta chains were read from a single sample in a study of human T cells and chemical hapten exposure. From the RACE reads, TCRdb called clonotypes with MiXCR, one entry per CDR3 protein. This table has 35,000 to 55,000 distinct CDR3 sequences, roughly a tenth appearing once. Sequences were derived from whole blood, sampled in connection with sensitization to the hapten diphenylcyclopropenone (DPC). The receptor set was obtained from a woman under 40 with alopecia areata. Some clones in this sample may be carry-over from other donors' samples. Each CDR3 is given with its conserved first and last residue. The D gene is left open where the match is weak. Clone size is not always given. Where it is, it says once, few, many or a class for expanded clones.

D	V	J	size	DNA	CDR3
.	TRBV18	TRBJ2-5	few	TGTGCCAGCTCACCAGTTGGGAAGACCCAGTACTTC	CASSPVGKTQYF
.	TRBV29-1	TRBJ2-1	.	TGCAGCGTTGGAAAACAGGGTGAGCAGTTCTTC	CSVGKQGEQFF
.	TRBV5-1	TRBJ2-3	few	TGCGCCAGCAGCCCTGTGGGCCCTAGCACAGATACGCAGTATTTT	CASSPVGPSTDTQYF
.	TRBV20-1	TRBJ2-5	.	TGCAGTGCTAGGCCAGGAGCGCTGGAGACCCAGTACTTC	CSARPGALETQYF
.	TRBV3-1	TRBJ2-4	many	TGTGCCAGCAGCCAAGAGAAGAAGGGCCTCCTAGCCAAAAACATTCAGTACTTC	CASSQEKKGLLAKNIQYF
.	TRBV9	TRBJ1-2	many	TGTGCCAGCAGCGTAGTCGAAGTAATTGACTATGGCTACACCTTC	CASSVVEVIDYGYTF
.	TRBV6-2/TRBV6-3	TRBJ1-5	few	TGTGCCAGCAGTTACAGGGGAAGTCAGCCCCAGCATTTT	CASSYRGSQPQHF
.	TRBV29-1	TRBJ2-3	.	TGCAGCGTTGAAGTGTTCACAGATACGCAGTATTTT	CSVEVFTDTQYF
.	TRBV6-6	TRBJ1-5	many	TGTGCCAGCAGTCCTCCCGGGACACGGTCAGGGGAGCCCCAGCATTTT	CASSPPGTRSGEPQHF
.	TRBV9	TRBJ1-2	many	TGTGCCAGCAGCCTTAGGCCAGACCCCTATGGCTACACCTTC	CASSLRPDPYGYTF
TRBD1	TRBV7-9	TRBJ2-7	.	TGTGCCAGCAGCCCCGGGACAGGGTTGGTACTAGGGGAGCAGTACTTC	CASSPGTGLVLGEQYF
.	TRBV4-3	TRBJ2-7	many	TGCGCCAGCAGCCCAGAAGGGGGACTCACTTACGAGCAGTACTTC	CASSPEGGLTYEQYF
.	TRBV29-1	TRBJ1-4	many	TGCAGCGTTGAAGTGTCTGGGAATGGGGAAAAACTGTTTTTT	CSVEVSGNGEKLFF
.	TRBV4-3	TRBJ1-6	many	TGCGCCAGCAGCCAAGAGGGGCCCCCGGTCCCTTCACCCCTCCACTTT	CASSQEGPPVPSPLHF
.	TRBV6-2/TRBV6-3	TRBJ2-7	many	TGTGCCAGCAGCAACCGGGAGTCTCTCTACGAGCAGTACTTC	CASSNRESLYEQYF
.	TRBV13	TRBJ1-3	many	TGTGCCAGCAGCTTCGGACGAGGGGCTGGAAACACCATATATTTT	CASSFGRGAGNTIYF
.	TRBV20-1	TRBJ1-5	.	TGCAGTCAGTCAAGTAGCAATCAGCCCCAGCATTTT	CSQSSSNQPQHF
.	TRBV6-5	TRBJ1-1	.	TGTGCCAGCAGTTACTCAGGGAGGGCAATTGAAGCTTTCTTT	CASSYSGRAIEAFF
.	TRBV20-1	TRBJ2-7	many	TGCAGTGCTAGCCGACCCTCCTACGAGCAGTACTTC	CSASRPSYEQYF
.	TRBV9	TRBJ1-1	many	TGTGCCAGCAGCGTAGGACGGAACACTGAAGCTTTCTTT	CASSVGRNTEAFF
TRBD1	TRBV10-3	TRBJ2-3	.	TGTGCCATCAGCCAGGGGGGACAGGGCAGCACAGATACGCAGTATTTT	CAISQGGQGSTDTQYF
TRBD1	TRBV18	TRBJ1-2	many	TGTGCCAGCTCCCCCACAGGGGCCGATAACTATGGCTACACCTTC	CASSPTGADNYGYTF
.	TRBV29-1	TRBJ1-2	many	TGCAGCGTTGCTGACTATGGCTACACCTTC	CSVADYGYTF
.	TRBV7-8	TRBJ2-7	few	TGTGCCAGCAGCCGAGGAGAGGGGGCCTACGAGCAGTACTTC	CASSRGEGAYEQYF